This is a list of T cell receptor beta chains from one sample in a study of radiotherapy plus CTLA-4 blockade in lung cancer. Some clones are missing from TCRdb's copy, which holds only in-frame ones; the method was immunoSEQ multiplex PCR. This sample has over 60,000 clones, with around 90% found just once. Sequenced material: peripheral blood, taken from a patient treated with radiotherapy plus ipilimumab. All receptors come from a human donor with non-small cell lung cancer that progressed on radiotherapy plus ipilimumab. Both conserved end residues are part of each CDR3. D genes are given only for firm matches. Not every row has a clone size; where given, it reads once, few, many or a size class.

TRBV4-1	TRBJ2-3	NA	NA	TGCGCCAGCAGCCAACCTGATTTAATCTCCCCTACGCAGTATTTT	CASSQPDLISPTQYF
TRBV5-1	TRBJ2-5	TRBD1	once	TGCGCCAGCAGCTTCCAGGGGGTTCAAGAGACCCAGTACTTC	CASSFQGVQETQYF
TRBV7-3	TRBJ2-2	TRBD2	NA	TGTGCCAGCAGCCCACCGGGACTAGCTAGCGGGGAGCTGTTTTTT	CASSPPGLASGELFF
TRBV9	TRBJ2-7	NA	NA	TGTGCCAGCAGCCCCCGGACTATAACCTACGAGCAGTACTTC	CASSPRTITYEQYF
TRBV7-2	TRBJ2-7	NA	NA	TGTGCCAGCAGCTTAGGAGGTGGCTACGAGCAGTACTTC	CASSLGGGYEQYF
TRBV9	TRBJ2-6	NA	NA	TGTGCCAGCAGCGTTGCCAACCCTGGGGCCAACGTCCTGACTTTC	CASSVANPGANVLTF
TRBV29-1	TRBJ2-7	TRBD1	NA	TGCAGCGTTGAAGATCGGACAGGGGGAATCTACGAGCAGTACTTC	CSVEDRTGGIYEQYF
TRBV28	TRBJ2-7	TRBD1	NA	TGTGCCAGCAGTTTCCGACGGACAGGGAGGTACGAGCAGTACTTC	CASSFRRTGRYEQYF
TRBV6-6	TRBJ2-7	TRBD1	NA	TGTGCCAGCAGTAAAGGGACAGCTATTTGGGTTTCCGAGCAGTACTTC	CASSKGTAIWVSEQYF
TRBV30	TRBJ2-2	NA	NA	TGTGCCTGGAGTGTACTAAGGGCCACCGGGGAGCTGTTTTTT	CAWSVLRATGELFF
TRBV30	TRBJ2-7	NA	NA	TGTGCCTGGAGTCCACACGGGGCGGGCTACGAGCAGTACTTC	CAWSPHGAGYEQYF
TRBV19	TRBJ2-2	NA	NA	TGTGCCAGTCGTTCCGGGGAGCTGTTTTTT	CASRSGELFF
TRBV7-7	TRBJ2-3	NA	NA	TGTGCTAGCAGCTTAGGACCGGGAGATACGCAGTATTTT	CASSLGPGDTQYF
TRBV18	TRBJ1-2	TRBD1	NA	TGTGCCAGCTCTCCTCAAAGGGACAGGGGGAACTATGGCTACACCTTC	CASSPQRDRGNYGYTF
TRBV6-6	TRBJ2-1	TRBD1	NA	TGTGCCAGCACGAACAGGGGAAGCGGTGAGCAGTTCTTC	CASTNRGSGEQFF
TRBV7-9	TRBJ2-3	NA	NA	TGTGCCAGCACCCTTGGGGGAGCCTCCACAGATACGCAGTATTTT	CASTLGGASTDTQYF
TRBV6-1	TRBJ1-3	NA	NA	TGTGCCAGCAGTCACCCTCCGAACACCATATATTTT	CASSHPPNTIYF
TRBV25-1	TRBJ2-1	NA	once	TGTGCCAGCAGTGGATCCGACCGGGCCCAGATATACAATGAGCAGTTCTTC	CASSGSDRAQIYNEQFF
TRBV27	TRBJ2-5	NA	NA	TGTGCCAGCAGTTTATCGTTTGGAGCCCCCGGCGACTTC	CASSLSFGAPGDF
TRBV6-6	TRBJ2-7	NA	NA	TGTGCCAGCGGAGATTACGAGCAGTACTTC	CASGDYEQYF
TRBV30	TRBJ2-2	NA	NA	TGTGCCTGGAGGCCGATACGCGGGCAGGGGAACACCGGGGAGCTGTTTTTT	CAWRPIRGQGNTGELFF
TRBV28	TRBJ2-7	NA	NA	TGTGCCAGCAGTTTATTGGGGGGTTGGGAGCAGTACTTC	CASSLLGGWEQYF
TRBV9	TRBJ2-2	TRBD2	NA	TGTGCCAGCAGCGAAGCGGGGGGAACTAACACCGGGGAGCTGTTTTTT	CASSEAGGTNTGELFF
TRBV23-1	TRBJ2-1	TRBD2	NA	TGCGCCAGCAGTCGGGTAGGACTAGCTGAGTACAATGAGCAGTTCTTC	CASSRVGLAEYNEQFF
TRBV19	TRBJ2-3	NA	NA	TGTGCCAGTAGTATGGCTCATTACACAGATACGCAGTATTTT	CASSMAHYTDTQYF
TRBV6-6	TRBJ1-3	NA	NA	TGTGCCAGCAGGGCAACAGGGACCAGCTCTGGAAACACCATATATTTT	CASRATGTSSGNTIYF
TRBV27	TRBJ1-5	NA	NA	TGTGCCAGCAGTTTCCTCGGACAGACCAATCAGCCCCAGCATTTT	CASSFLGQTNQPQHF
TRBV7-2	TRBJ1-1	TRBD1	NA	TGTGCCAGCAGCTTAGATACAGGGGAGGCTTTCTTT	CASSLDTGEAFF
TRBV6-1	TRBJ1-5	NA	NA	TGTGCCAGCAGTGAAGCGCCAGGGGTTGGCAATCAGCCCCAGCATTTT	CASSEAPGVGNQPQHF
TRBV28	TRBJ2-7	TRBD2	NA	TGTGCCAGCAGTCCCGGGACTAGCGGGAATGACGAGCAGTACTTC	CASSPGTSGNDEQYF
TRBV28	TRBJ2-5	NA	NA	TGTGCCAGCAGTCAGGGGACGGATTTTTCAGGGACCCAGTACTTC	CASSQGTDFSGTQYF